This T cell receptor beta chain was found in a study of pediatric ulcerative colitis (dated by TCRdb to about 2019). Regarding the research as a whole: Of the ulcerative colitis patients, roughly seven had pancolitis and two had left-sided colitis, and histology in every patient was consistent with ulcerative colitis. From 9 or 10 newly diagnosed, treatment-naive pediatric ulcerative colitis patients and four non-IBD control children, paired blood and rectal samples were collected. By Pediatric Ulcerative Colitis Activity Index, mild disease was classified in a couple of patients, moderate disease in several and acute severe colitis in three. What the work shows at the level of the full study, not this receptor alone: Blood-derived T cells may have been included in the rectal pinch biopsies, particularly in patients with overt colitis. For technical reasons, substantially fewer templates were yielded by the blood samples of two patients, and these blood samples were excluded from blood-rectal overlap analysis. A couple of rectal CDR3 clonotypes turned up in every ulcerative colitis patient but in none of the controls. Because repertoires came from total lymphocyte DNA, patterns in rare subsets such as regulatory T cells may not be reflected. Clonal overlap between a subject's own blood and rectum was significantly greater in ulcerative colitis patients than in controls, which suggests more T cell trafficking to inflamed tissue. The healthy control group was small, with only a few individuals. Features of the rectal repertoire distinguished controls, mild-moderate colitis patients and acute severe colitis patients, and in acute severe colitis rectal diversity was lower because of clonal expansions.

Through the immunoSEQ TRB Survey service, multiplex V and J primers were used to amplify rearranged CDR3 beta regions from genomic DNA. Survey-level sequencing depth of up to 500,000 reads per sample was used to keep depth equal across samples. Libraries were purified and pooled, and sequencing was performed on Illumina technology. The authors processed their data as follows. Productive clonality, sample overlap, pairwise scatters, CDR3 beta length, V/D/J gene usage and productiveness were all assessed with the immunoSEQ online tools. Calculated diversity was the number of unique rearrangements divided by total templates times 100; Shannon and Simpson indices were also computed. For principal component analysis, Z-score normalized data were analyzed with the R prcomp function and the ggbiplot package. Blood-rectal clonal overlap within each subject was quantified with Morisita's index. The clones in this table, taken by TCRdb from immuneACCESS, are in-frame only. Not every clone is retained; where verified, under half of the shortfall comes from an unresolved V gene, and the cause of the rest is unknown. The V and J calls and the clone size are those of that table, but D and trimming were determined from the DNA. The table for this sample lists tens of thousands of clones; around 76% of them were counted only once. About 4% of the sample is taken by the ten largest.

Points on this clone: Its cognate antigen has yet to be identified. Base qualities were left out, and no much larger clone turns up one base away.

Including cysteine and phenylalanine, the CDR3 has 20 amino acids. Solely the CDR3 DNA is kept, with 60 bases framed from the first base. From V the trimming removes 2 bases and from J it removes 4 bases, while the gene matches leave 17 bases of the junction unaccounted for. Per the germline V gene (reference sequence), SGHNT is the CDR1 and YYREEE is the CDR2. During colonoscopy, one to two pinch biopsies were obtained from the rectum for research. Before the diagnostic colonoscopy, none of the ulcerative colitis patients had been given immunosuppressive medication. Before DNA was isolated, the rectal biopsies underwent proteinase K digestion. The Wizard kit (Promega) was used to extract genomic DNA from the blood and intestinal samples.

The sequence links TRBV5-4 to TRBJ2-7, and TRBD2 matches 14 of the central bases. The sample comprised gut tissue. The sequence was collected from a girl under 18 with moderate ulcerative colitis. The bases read TGTGCCAGCAGCTTCCCCGGGCGCGAGGGACTAGCGGGAGTGGGGTACGAGCAGTACTTC. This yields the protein CASSFPGREGLAGVGYEQYF. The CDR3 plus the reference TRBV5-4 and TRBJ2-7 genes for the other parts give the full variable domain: ETGVTQSPTHLIKTRGQQVTLRCSSQSGHNTVSWYQQALGQGPQFIFQYYREEENGRGNFPPRFSGLQFPNYSSELNVNALELDDSALYLCASSFPGREGLAGVGYEQYFGPGTRLTVT.